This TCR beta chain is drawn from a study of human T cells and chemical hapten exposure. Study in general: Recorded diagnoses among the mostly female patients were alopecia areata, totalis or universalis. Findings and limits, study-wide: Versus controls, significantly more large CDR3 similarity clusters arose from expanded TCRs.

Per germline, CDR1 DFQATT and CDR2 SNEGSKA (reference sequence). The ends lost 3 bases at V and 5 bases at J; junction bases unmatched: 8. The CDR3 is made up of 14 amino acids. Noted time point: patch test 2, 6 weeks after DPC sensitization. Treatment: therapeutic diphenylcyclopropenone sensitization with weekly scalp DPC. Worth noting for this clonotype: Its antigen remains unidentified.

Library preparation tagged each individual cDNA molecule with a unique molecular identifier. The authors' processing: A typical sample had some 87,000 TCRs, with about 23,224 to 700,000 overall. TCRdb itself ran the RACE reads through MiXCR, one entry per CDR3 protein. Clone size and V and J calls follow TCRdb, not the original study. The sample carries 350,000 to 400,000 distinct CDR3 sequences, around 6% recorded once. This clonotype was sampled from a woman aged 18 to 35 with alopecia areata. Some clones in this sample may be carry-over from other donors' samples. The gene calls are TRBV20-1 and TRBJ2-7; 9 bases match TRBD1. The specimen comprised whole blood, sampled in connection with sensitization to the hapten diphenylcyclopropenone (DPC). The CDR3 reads CSASPGTGWNEQYF. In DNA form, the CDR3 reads TGCAGTGCTAGCCCCGGGACAGGGTGGAACGAGCAGTACTTC.